Listed below are T cell receptor beta chains from one sample, sequenced in a study of T cell repertoires in aging, cancer and after chemotherapy. TCRdb itself ran the multiplex PCR reads through MiXCR, one entry per CDR3 protein. The table shows 5,500 to 7,000 distinct CDR3 sequences, with less than 25% occurring only once. What was sequenced was blood. The source of these receptors is a human donor with a blood cancer. Each CDR3 is given with its conserved first and last residue. A D gene is named only where the DNA matches it firmly. Size is omitted from some rows. Given values are once, few, many or a class for expanded clones.

clone_size,v_call,d_call,j_call,cdr3_length,cdr3_nt,cdr3_aa
medium-sized,TRBV30,TRBD2,TRBJ2-5,15,TGTGCCTGGAGTGAATTAGCGGGAAAATCGGAGACCCAGTACTTC,CAWSELAGKSETQYF
large,TRBV29-1,.,TRBJ2-5,10,TGCAGCGTTGATGGGGAGACCCAGTACTTC,CSVDGETQYF
medium-sized,TRBV15,.,TRBJ1-4,14,TGTGCCACGGTACGGACAGCCTCGAGGGGAAAACTGTTTTTT,CATVRTASRGKLFF
.,TRBV2,.,TRBJ2-3,12,TGTGCCAGTTTCTATGACGGGCTCACGCAGTATTTT,CASFYDGLTQYF
medium-sized,TRBV27,TRBD2,TRBJ2-7,15,TGTGCCAGCAGACTGGGACTACCGAGCTCCTACGAGCAGTACTTC,CASRLGLPSSYEQYF
few,TRBV20-1,.,TRBJ1-4,15,TGCAGTGCTAGACGGGGGGGGCGGACTAATGAAAAACTGTTTTTT,CSARRGGRTNEKLFF
.,TRBV11-2,.,TRBJ1-1,14,TGTGCCAGCAGCTTAGGAGTTCTGGGTCTTGAAGCTTTCTTT,CASSLGVLGLEAFF
medium-sized,TRBV6-5,.,TRBJ2-4,14,TGTGCCAGCAGTTACGGTCGGCGGGATTACATTCAGTACTTC,CASSYGRRDYIQYF
few,TRBV7-2,.,TRBJ1-2,17,TGTGCCAGCAGCTTAGAGGCAGGGGCGAAGGGGAACCATGGCTACACCTTC,CASSLEAGAKGNHGYTF
.,TRBV20-1,TRBD2,TRBJ2-7,15,TGCAGTGCTGCCGACGGGACTAGCGGTTCCTACGAGCAGTACTTC,CSAADGTSGSYEQYF
medium-sized,TRBV20-1,TRBD2,TRBJ2-3,17,TGCAGTGCTAGAGATAATGGGAGGGAGGCCCTCCCAGATACGCAGTATTTT,CSARDNGREALPDTQYF
.,TRBV5-1,.,TRBJ2-3,15,TGCGCCAGCAGCTTGACGGATACACGCACAGATACGCAGTATTTT,CASSLTDTRTDTQYF
medium-sized,TRBV6-1,.,TRBJ2-7,12,TGTGCCAGCAGTGCAGGGCGCTACGAGCAGTACTTC,CASSAGRYEQYF
.,TRBV20-1,.,TRBJ2-1,15,TGCAGTGCTAGGGACCCCCTCATGGGAGACAATGAGCAGTTCTTC,CSARDPLMGDNEQFF